The clone carrying this TCR beta chain appeared many times. This may be a read error: a much more frequent sequence differs by one nucleotide. CDR1 DFQATT and CDR2 SNEGSKA come from the germline V gene (reference sequence). The ends were cut back, 6 bases at V and 9 bases at J, with 27 bases in the middle. The CDR3 is 16 residues long. The data were taken from a study of blood T cells in healthy people across ages. It was with a sample-barcoded 5' primer and a J-beta primer mix that a second PCR of roughly 7 to 12 cycles was run. TCRdb ran MiXCR on the 5' RACE reads and lists one entry per CDR3 protein. Among around 670,000 distinct CDR3 sequences listed, roughly 31% were seen once. Total RNA extracted from each sample amounted to at least 5.5 micrograms.

This sequence was found in an elderly woman in good health. Sequenced material: blood. The chain couples TRBV20-1 to TRBJ2-1, with D possibly TRBD1 on 6 matching bases. Here the CDR3 DNA reads TGCAGTGCCAAGCCCCGGACAGTCCCACGGGGTGGTGAGCAGTTCTTC. Translation gives CSAKPRTVPRGGEQFF.